The subject of this entry is one T cell receptor beta chain. The record originates from a study of blood T cell repertoires in COVID-19. Background on the study: Whether acute or convalescent, the COVID-19 samples came from the United States, Italy and Spain. Sample material is recorded as cDNA or gDNA derived from T cells, B-cell-depleted T cells, or PBMCs.

Germline-derived CDR1 and CDR2 are MNHEY and SMNVEV (reference sequence). The CDR3 extends over 13 amino acids. The J segment lost 4 bases and the V segment lost 4 bases, leaving 0 bases of the junction unmatched. Authors' data handling: For nucleated cells, counts were estimated from reference gene primer amplification. The method was immunoSEQ multiplex PCR; TCRdb's version includes in-frame clones alone and lacks a portion of them. V and J calls and clone size are those listed in that table; D and trimming were worked out from the DNA. The sample holds around 240,000 clones, approximately 81% seen once.

This sequence was found in a man aged 35-49 years with acute or convalescent COVID-19. The rearrangement joins TRBV27 to TRBJ1-2, with TRBD1 matching over 10 bases. The specimen was peripheral blood. The CDR3 coding sequence is TGTGCCAGCAGTTGGACAGGGGGCTATGGCTACACCTTC. As protein: CASSWTGGYGYTF.